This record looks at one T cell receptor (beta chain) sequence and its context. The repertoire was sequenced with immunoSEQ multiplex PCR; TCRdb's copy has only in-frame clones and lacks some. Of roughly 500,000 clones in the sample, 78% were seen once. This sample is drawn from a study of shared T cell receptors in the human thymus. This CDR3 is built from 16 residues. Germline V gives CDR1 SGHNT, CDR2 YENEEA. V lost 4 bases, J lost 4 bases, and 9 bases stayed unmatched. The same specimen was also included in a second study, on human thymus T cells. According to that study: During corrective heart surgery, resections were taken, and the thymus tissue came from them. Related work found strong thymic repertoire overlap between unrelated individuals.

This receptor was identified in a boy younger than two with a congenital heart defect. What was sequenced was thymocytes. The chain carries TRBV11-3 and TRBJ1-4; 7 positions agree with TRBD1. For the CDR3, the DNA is TGTGCCAGCAGCTCACGACAGGGCGCCGATAATGAAAAACTGTTTTTT. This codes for CASSSRQGADNEKLFF.